This T cell receptor beta chain was captured in a study of blood T cell repertoires in COVID-19. Overall study context: The study drew acute and convalescent COVID-19 samples from the United States, Italy and Spain. Sources were T cells, B-cell-depleted T cells, or PBMCs; the material itself was cDNA or gDNA.

The protocol was immunoSEQ multiplex PCR, while the TCRdb copy is restricted to in-frame clones and leaves out a portion. Of roughly 250,000 clones listed, around nine tenths are singletons. Germline CDR1 MGHRA, CDR2 YSYEKL. This CDR3 spans 15 amino acids. V gave up 0 bases and J gave up 3 bases, with 9 bases separating them. The sample comprised peripheral blood. The receptor comes from a man aged 40-49 years who had recovered from COVID-19. The gene calls are TRBV4-1 and TRBJ2-1; perhaps TRBD1 as D (6 bases). The CDR3 bases are TGCGCCAGCAGCCAAGAGGGCAGGGGCTACAATGAGCAGTTCTTC. It specifies CASSQEGRGYNEQFF.